This TCR beta chain derives from a study of blood T cell repertoires in COVID-19. Across the study: COVID-19 samples, acute and convalescent, were from the United States, Italy and Spain. T cells, B-cell-depleted T cells, or PBMCs supplied cDNA or gDNA.

In the source study's methods: Estimates of nucleated cell counts were drawn from the amplification of reference gene primers. The data were produced by immunoSEQ multiplex PCR, yet TCRdb's version contains in-frame clones alone and is incomplete. V and J calls and clone size are as listed in that table; D and trimming were resolved from the DNA. The table includes about 120,000 clones, 70% to 85% detected once. CDR1 and CDR2 (germline): MDHEN, SYDVKM. The length of the CDR3 is 14 residues. V shed 6 bases, J shed 7 bases, and the junction held 7 bases outside the gene matches. The sample consisted of peripheral blood. The TCR sequence derives from a man between 65 and 85 years old with active or convalescent COVID-19. The chain has TRBV28 and TRBJ1-5, with 9 bases aligning to TRBD1. The CDR3 reads CASRSTGGEQPQHF. The CDR3, as DNA: TGTGCCAGCAGATCTACAGGGGGCGAACAGCCCCAGCATTTT.